This entry lists 8 T cell receptor beta chains sequenced from one sample in a study of shared clonotypes between healthy human individuals. Generated by immunoSEQ multiplex PCR, the TCRdb table keeps only in-frame clones and is missing some. The profile shows approximately 1,000,000 clones, 70% to 85% of them singletons. Sequenced sample: memory CD4+ T cells from PBMCs. As for subset: CD45RA-negative fraction. The source of these receptors is a man aged 18 to 29 in good health. Some clones in this sample may be carry-over from other donors' samples.

The chain recombines TRBV5-1 with TRBJ2-1, with D perhaps matching TRBD2 (6 bases). This CDR3 has 13 amino acids. V shed 4 bases and J shed 3 bases, with 8 bases lying between them. Germline values: CDR1 SGHRS, CDR2 YFSETQ. CDR3 DNA sequence: TGCGCCAGCAGCATGACTAGCTACAATGAGCAGTTCTTC. Residues: CASSMTSYNEQFF.

The chain combines TRBV6-5 with TRBJ1-1, with D unresolved. This CDR3 is 14 amino acids long. V dropped 2 bases and J dropped 4 bases, with 11 bases sitting between them. CDR1 is MNHEY, CDR2 SVGAGI, per germline. CDR3 DNA sequence: TGTGCCAGCAGTTACACACCACGGGTCACTGAAGCTTTCTTT. Its translation is CASSYTPRVTEAFF.

The rearrangement joins TRBV9 to TRBJ1-5; the D is unclear. The V and J ends lost 0 bases and 3 bases respectively, with 10 bases between them. This CDR3 region has 15 residues. Germline-derived CDR1 and CDR2 are SGDLS and YYNGEE. The CDR3 loop is CASSVGIGDNQPQHF. CDR3 bases: TGTGCCAGCAGCGTAGGAATCGGGGACAATCAGCCCCAGCATTTT.

V is TRBV20-1 and J is TRBJ2-7; D not certain. Per the germline V gene, CDR1 is DFQATT and CDR2 is SNEGSKA (reference sequence). V lost 3 bases and J lost 2, with 5 bases in between. This CDR3 spans 11 amino acids. CDR3 amino acids: CSARDPYEQYF. In nucleotides, the CDR3 is TGCAGTGCTAGGGACCCCTACGAGCAGTACTTC.

This chain joins TRBV7-2 and TRBJ1-4; a possible D gene is TRBD1 (5 bases). The CDR3 has 15 residues. V was trimmed by 1 base and J by 8 bases, leaving 14 bases between them. CDR1 is SGHTA, CDR2 FQGNSA, per germline. CDR3 sequence: CASSLVGAAYEKLFF. The CDR3 nucleotides are TGTGCCAGCAGCTTAGTAGGGGCGGCTTACGAAAAACTGTTTTTT.

The rearrangement links TRBV5-4 to TRBJ1-4, with D unresolved. Germline V CDR1 and CDR2: SGHNT, YYREEE (reference sequence). Trimming stripped 1 base from V and 7 bases from J, with 5 bases between. There are 12 residues in the CDR3. In DNA form, the CDR3 reads TGTGCCAGCAGCTTGTATGGTGAAAAACTGTTTTTT. Protein product: CASSLYGEKLFF.

In this sample, this clone turned up a few times. The chain has TRBV10-3 and TRBJ2-7; 9 bases agree with TRBD1. Germline V lookup: CDR1 ENHRY, CDR2 SYGVKD. V lost 3 bases, J lost 3 bases, and 6 bases stayed unmatched. CDR3 size: 15 residues. Here the CDR3 DNA reads TGTGCCATCAGTGAACCGGGACAGGGCCTCTACGAGCAGTACTTC. Its translation: CAISEPGQGLYEQYF.

The chain uses TRBV19 and TRBJ1-1; D is uncertain. Germline loops: CDR1 LNHDA, CDR2 SQIVND (reference sequence). The CDR3 totals 16 residues. Between the trimmed V and J ends, which lost 3 bases and 0 bases, there was a span of 14 bases. The CDR3 bases are TGTGCCAGTAGTATTCGGGTCGGGAAAATGAACACTGAAGCTTTCTTT. Its translation: CASSIRVGKMNTEAFF. The full variable domain, in which reference TRBV19 and TRBJ1-1 provide the parts outside the CDR3, is DGGITQSPKYLFRKEGQNVTLSCEQNLNHDAMYWYRQDPGQGLRLIYYSQIVNDFQKGDIAEGYSVSREKKESFPLTVTSAQKNPTAFYLCASSIRVGKMNTEAFFGQGTRLTVV.